This is a list of T cell receptor beta chains from one sample in a study of multiple sclerosis patients with progressive multifocal leukoencephalopathy. Clones were sequenced by immunoSEQ multiplex PCR, and TCRdb holds only the in-frame ones, with some missing. The repertoire holds under 30,000 clones, with roughly 90% as singletons. The sample was PBMCs, taken from a patient treated with natalizumab. These receptors all stem from a human donor with multiple sclerosis. CDR3s leave out the opening cysteine and the closing phenylalanine or tryptophan. Each record gives: V gene, CDR3 length, CDR3 protein.

v_gene: TRBV4-1; len: 11; CDR3aa: ASSQGFLDGYT
v_gene: TRBV13; len: 12; CDR3aa: ASSPQGVPGELF
v_gene: TRBV2; len: 12; CDR3aa: ASKLAGASYEQY
v_gene: TRBV5-1; len: 14; CDR3aa: ASSFVPGQASYEQY
v_gene: TRBV4-3; len: 15; CDR3aa: ASSQVAGGYGSYEQY
v_gene: TRBV19; len: 14; CDR3aa: ASSSGSGGFFYEQY
v_gene: TRBV7-8; len: 16; CDR3aa: ASSLSVSGRASYNEQF
v_gene: TRBV11-1; len: 15; CDR3aa: ASSARGTRAQNTEAF
v_gene: TRBV7-2; len: 12; CDR3aa: ASSWRGVYNEQF
v_gene: TRBV7-9; len: 13; CDR3aa: ASTERTANTGELF
v_gene: TRBV7-2; len: 9; CDR3aa: ASSLYGEQY
v_gene: TRBV4-1; len: 15; CDR3aa: ASSQDGGSGRSDEQF
v_gene: TRBV5-8; len: 15; CDR3aa: ASSARTSGRTRGEQY
v_gene: TRBV2; len: 10; CDR3aa: ASSDRGPVAF
v_gene: TRBV29-1; len: 10; CDR3aa: SVGPATDTQY
v_gene: TRBV2; len: 12; CDR3aa: ASSVLADNQPQH
v_gene: TRBV7-9; len: 14; CDR3aa: ASSARTGGGFDEQY
v_gene: TRBV4-3; len: 14; CDR3aa: ASSQVGQDPSYEQY
v_gene: TRBV27; len: 11; CDR3aa: ASSFRGFYGYT
v_gene: TRBV5-1; len: 12; CDR3aa: ASSLRAGADEQY
v_gene: TRBV18; len: 15; CDR3aa: ASSPPEGYSGANVLT
v_gene: TRBV10-3; len: 14; CDR3aa: AISESGPSSYNEQF
v_gene: TRBV7-7; len: 12; CDR3aa: ASSRGDFPGELF
v_gene: TRBV6-1; len: 14; CDR3aa: ASSAEPGGYSYEQY
v_gene: TRBV7-6; len: 14; CDR3aa: ASSYKGLAGDYEQY
v_gene: TRBV28; len: 13; CDR3aa: ASRSGQGRNQPQH
v_gene: TRBV27; len: 11; CDR3aa: ASSLGSNRELF
v_gene: TRBV28; len: 14; CDR3aa: ASSAPGWTRNTEAF
v_gene: TRBV25-1; len: 12; CDR3aa: ASSVTGRNYGYT
v_gene: TRBV7-9; len: 11; CDR3aa: AIETGEVYGYT
v_gene: TRBV10-3; len: 14; CDR3aa: AISENPDSFSYEQY
v_gene: TRBV30; len: 12; CDR3aa: AWQLGDLKAEQY
v_gene: TRBV19; len: 11; CDR3aa: ASRREVRNEQF
v_gene: TRBV5-4; len: 15; CDR3aa: ASSLERVLAGSYEQY
v_gene: TRBV2; len: 12; CDR3aa: ASSEGIMGTNEF
v_gene: TRBV6-5; len: 13; CDR3aa: ASSFKRELPEGQY
v_gene: TRBV6-5; len: 10; CDR3aa: ASSLQGIGYT
v_gene: TRBV9; len: 13; CDR3aa: ASSVGGERPGELF
v_gene: TRBV18; len: 13; CDR3aa: ASSSQTDVVYGYT
v_gene: TRBV5-1; len: 10; CDR3aa: ASSLFVGEQY
v_gene: TRBV7-9; len: 13; CDR3aa: ASSFWTDRAYEQY
v_gene: TRBV6-1; len: 12; CDR3aa: ASSLNQGGAGQY